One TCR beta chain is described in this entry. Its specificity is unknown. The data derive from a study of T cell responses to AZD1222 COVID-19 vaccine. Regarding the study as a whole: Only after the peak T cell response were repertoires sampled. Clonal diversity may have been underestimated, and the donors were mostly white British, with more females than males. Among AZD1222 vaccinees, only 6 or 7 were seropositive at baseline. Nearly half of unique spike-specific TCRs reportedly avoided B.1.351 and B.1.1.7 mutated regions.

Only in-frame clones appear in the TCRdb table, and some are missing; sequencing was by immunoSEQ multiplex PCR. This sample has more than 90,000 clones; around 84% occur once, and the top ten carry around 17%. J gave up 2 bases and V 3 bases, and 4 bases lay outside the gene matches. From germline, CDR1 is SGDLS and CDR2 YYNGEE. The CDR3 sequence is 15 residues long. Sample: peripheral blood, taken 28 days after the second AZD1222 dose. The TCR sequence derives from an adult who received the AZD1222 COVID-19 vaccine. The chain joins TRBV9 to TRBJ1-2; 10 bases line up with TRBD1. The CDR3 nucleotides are TGTGCCAGCAGCGCAGACAGGGGGCAGAACTATGGCTACACCTTC. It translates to CASSADRGQNYGYTF.